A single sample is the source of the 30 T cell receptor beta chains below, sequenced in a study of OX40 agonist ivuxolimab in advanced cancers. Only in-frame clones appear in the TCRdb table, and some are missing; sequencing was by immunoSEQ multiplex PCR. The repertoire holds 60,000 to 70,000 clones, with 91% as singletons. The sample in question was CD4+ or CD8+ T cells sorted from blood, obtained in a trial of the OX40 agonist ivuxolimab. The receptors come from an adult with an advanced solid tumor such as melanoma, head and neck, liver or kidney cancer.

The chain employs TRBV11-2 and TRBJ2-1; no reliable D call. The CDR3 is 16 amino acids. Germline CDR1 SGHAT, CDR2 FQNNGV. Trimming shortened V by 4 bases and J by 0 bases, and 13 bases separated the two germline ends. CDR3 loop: CASSSNIASSYNEQFF. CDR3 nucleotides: TGTGCCAGCAGCTCCAATATCGCGAGCTCCTACAATGAGCAGTTCTTC.

The CDR3 protein is CASSDGRPGVEYF. CDR3 nucleotides: TGTGCCAGCAGTGATGGGCGACCCGGGGTAGAGTATTTT. This sequence joins TRBV2 and TRBJ2-3, with a possible D match to TRBD2 (5 bases). The CDR3 covers 13 residues. Trimming took 3 bases from V and 13 from J, leaving 17 bases between them. Per germline, CDR1 SNHLY and CDR2 FYNNEI.

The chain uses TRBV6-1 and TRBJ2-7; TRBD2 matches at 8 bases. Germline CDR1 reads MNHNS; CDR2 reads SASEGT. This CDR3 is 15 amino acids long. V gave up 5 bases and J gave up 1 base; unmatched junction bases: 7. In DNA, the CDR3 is TGTGCCAGCAGTTTTGCGGGACTAGAATCCTACGAGCAGTACTTC. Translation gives CASSFAGLESYEQYF.

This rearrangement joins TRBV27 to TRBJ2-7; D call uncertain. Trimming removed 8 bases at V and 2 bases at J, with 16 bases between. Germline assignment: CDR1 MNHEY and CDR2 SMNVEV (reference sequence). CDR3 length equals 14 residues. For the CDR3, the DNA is TGTGCCAGCCACGGTTTGTCCAACCCCTACGAGCAGTACTTC. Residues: CASHGLSNPYEQYF.

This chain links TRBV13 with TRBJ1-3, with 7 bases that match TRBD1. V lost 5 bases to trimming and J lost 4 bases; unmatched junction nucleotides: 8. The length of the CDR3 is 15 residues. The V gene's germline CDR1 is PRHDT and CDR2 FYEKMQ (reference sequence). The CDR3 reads CASSAYRGSGNTIYF. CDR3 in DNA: TGTGCCAGCAGCGCATACAGGGGATCGGGAAACACCATATATTTT.

The CDR3 nucleotides read TGTGCCAGCACCTTCGGCGTCGCGGGGCCTACCGGGGAGCTGTTTTTT. Encoded protein: CASTFGVAGPTGELFF. This sequence joins TRBV7-9 and TRBJ2-2, with D tentatively TRBD2 (6 bases). Trimming removed 7 bases from V and 5 bases from J, with 20 bases in between. Germline V gives CDR1 SEHNR, CDR2 FQNEAQ (reference sequence). The CDR3 is 16 residues long.

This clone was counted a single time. The CDR3 protein is CASSSVDRGQETQYF. For the CDR3, the DNA is TGTGCCAGCAGCTCCGTAGACAGGGGCCAGGAGACCCAGTACTTC. The genes are TRBV7-7 and TRBJ2-5; TRBD1 matches at 8 bases. The V gene's germline CDR1 is SSHAT and CDR2 FNYEAQ (reference sequence). The CDR3 runs 15 residues. The V gene end was trimmed by 4 bases and the J gene end by 5 bases; junction bases not matched to a gene: 9.

The DNA for the CDR3 is TGTGCCAGCAGAAGAGTAGCCTACGAGCAGTACTTC. As protein: CASRRVAYEQYF. The chain couples TRBV6-6 to TRBJ2-7; D call uncertain. Germline assignment: CDR1 MNHNY and CDR2 SVGAGI (reference sequence). The CDR3 extends over 12 amino acids. V lost 6 bases to trimming and J lost 2 bases, with 8 bases between them.

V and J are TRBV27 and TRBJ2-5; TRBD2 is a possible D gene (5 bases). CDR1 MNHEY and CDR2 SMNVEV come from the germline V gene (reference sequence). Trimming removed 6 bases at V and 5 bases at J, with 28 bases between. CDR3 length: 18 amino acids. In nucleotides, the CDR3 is TGTGCCAGCAGCCCTAGGGTGGTGGCAGTGGCACCGGGGGAGACCCAGTACTTC. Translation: CASSPRVVAVAPGETQYF.

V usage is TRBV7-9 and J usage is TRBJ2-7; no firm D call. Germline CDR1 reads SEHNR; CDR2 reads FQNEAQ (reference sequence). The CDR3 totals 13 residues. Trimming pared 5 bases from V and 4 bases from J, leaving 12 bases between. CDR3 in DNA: TGTGCCAGCAGCAATGCCCTAGGTTACGAGCAGTACTTC. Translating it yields CASSNALGYEQYF. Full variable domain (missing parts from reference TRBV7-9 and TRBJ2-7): DTGVSQNPRHKITKRGQNVTFRCDPISEHNRLYWYRQTLGQGPEFLTYFQNEAQLEKSRLLSDRFSAERPKGSFSTLEIQRTEQGDSAMYLCASSNALGYEQYFGPGTRLTVT.

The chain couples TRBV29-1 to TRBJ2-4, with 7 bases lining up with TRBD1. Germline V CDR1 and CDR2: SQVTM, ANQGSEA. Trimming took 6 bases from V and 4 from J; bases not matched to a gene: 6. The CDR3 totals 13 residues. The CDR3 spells CSVTGTDKNIQYF. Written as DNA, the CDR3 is TGCAGCGTCACCGGGACAGATAAAAACATTCAGTACTTC.

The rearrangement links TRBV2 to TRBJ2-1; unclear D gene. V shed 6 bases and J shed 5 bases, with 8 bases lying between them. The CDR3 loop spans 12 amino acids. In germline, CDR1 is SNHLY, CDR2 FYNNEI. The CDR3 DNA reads TGTGCCAGCAGAGCTACAGACAATGAGCAGTTCTTC. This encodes CASRATDNEQFF. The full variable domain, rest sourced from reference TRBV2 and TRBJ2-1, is EPEVTQTPSHQVTQMGQEVILRCVPISNHLYFYWYRQILGQKVEFLVSFYNNEISEKSEIFDDQFSVERPDGSNFTLKIRSTKLEDSAMYFCASRATDNEQFFGPGTRLTVL.

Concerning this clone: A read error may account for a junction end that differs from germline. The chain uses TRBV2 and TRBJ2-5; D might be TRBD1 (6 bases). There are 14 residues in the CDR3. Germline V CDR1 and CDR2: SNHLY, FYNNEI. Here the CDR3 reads CASSPTQGQGTQYF. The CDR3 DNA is TGTGCCAGCAGCCCTACCCAGGGACAAGGGACCCAGTACTTC.

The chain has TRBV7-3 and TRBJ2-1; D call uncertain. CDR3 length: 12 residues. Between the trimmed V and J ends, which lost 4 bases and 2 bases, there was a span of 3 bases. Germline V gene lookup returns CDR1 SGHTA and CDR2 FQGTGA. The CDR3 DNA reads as TGTGCCAGCAGCTCTGCCTACAATGAGCAGTTCTTC. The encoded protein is CASSSAYNEQFF.

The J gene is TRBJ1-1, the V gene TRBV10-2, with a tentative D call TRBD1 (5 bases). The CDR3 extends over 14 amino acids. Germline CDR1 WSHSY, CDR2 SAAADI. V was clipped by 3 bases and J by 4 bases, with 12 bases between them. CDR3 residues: CASSDLGVVTEAFF. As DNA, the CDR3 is TGCGCCAGCAGTGATCTGGGGGTAGTCACTGAAGCTTTCTTT.

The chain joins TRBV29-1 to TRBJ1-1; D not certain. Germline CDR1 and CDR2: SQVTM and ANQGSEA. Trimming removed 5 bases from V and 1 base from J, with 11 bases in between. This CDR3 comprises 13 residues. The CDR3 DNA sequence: TGCAGCGTTACCGGACCCTCGAACACTGAAGCTTTCTTT. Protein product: CSVTGPSNTEAFF.

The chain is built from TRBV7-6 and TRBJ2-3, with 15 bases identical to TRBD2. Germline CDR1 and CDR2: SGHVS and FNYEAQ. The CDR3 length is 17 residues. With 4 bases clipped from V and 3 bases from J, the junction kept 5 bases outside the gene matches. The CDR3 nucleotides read TGTGCCAGCAGCTCCGGACTAGCGGGAGGGACGACAGATACGCAGTATTTT. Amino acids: CASSSGLAGGTTDTQYF.

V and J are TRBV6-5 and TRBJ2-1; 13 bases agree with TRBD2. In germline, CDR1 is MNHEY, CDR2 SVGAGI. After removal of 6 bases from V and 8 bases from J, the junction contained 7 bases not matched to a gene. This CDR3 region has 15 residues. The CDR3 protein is CASSPGLAGEYEQFF. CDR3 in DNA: TGTGCCAGCAGCCCCGGACTAGCGGGAGAATATGAGCAGTTCTTC.

The CDR3 protein is CASSFSGLGPLNNEQFF. Here the CDR3 DNA reads TGTGCCAGCAGTTTCAGTGGCCTGGGACCCCTAAACAATGAGCAGTTCTTC. The V call is TRBV28, the J call TRBJ2-1, with D possibly being TRBD1 or TRBD2 (5 bases each). CDR1 and CDR2 from the germline V gene are MDHEN and SYDVKM. The V and J ends lost 3 bases and 5 bases respectively, with 20 bases between them. The CDR3 extends over 17 amino acids.

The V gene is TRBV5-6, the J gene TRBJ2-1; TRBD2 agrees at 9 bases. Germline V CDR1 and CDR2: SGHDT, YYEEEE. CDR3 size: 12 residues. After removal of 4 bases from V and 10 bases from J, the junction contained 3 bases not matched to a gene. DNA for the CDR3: TGTGCCAGCAGCATAGGACTAGCGGAGCAGTTCTTC. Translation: CASSIGLAEQFF.

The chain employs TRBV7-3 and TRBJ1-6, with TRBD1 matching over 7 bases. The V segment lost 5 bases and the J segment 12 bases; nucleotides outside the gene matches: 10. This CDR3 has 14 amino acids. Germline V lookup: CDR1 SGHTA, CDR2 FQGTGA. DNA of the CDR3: TGTGCCAGCAGCCTCAACGGACAGGCTCGACCCCTCCACTTT. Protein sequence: CASSLNGQARPLHF.

The CDR3 DNA reads as TGTGCCAGCAGCGCAGAGGGGGGGAGTTGGACTGAAGCTTTCTTT. Protein: CASSAEGGSWTEAFF. The chain recombines TRBV9 with TRBJ1-1; TRBD1 is a possible D gene (6 bases). The germline V gene encodes CDR1 SGDLS and CDR2 YYNGEE. V lost 3 bases, J lost 5 bases, and 17 bases lay in between. This CDR3 comprises 15 residues.

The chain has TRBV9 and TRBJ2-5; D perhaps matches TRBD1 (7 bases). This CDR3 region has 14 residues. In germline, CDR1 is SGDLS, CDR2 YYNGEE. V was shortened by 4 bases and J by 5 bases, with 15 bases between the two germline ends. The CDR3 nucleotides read TGTGCCAGCAGCAAAACAGGGGAGGTGGAGACCCAGTACTTC. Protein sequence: CASSKTGEVETQYF.

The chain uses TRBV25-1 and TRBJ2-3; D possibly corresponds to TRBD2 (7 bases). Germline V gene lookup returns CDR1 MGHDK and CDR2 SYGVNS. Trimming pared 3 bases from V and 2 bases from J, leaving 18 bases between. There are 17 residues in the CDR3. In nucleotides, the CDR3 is TGTGCCAGCAGTGACCAACTAGGGGGGGTGAACACAGATACGCAGTATTTT. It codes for CASSDQLGGVNTDTQYF. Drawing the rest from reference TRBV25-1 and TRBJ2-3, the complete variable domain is EADIYQTPRYLVIGTGKKITLECSQTMGHDKMYWYQQDPGMELHLIHYSYGVNSTEKGDLSSESTVSRIRTEHFPLTLESARPSHTSQYLCASSDQLGGVNTDTQYFGPGTRLTVL.

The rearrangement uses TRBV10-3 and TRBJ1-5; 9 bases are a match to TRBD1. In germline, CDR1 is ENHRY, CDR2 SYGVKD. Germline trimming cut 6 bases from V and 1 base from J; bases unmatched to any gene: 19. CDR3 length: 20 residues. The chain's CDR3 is CAIRAATGTGSGWSNQPQHF. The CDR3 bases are TGTGCCATCAGAGCCGCAACCGGGACAGGGTCCGGATGGAGCAATCAGCCCCAGCATTTT.

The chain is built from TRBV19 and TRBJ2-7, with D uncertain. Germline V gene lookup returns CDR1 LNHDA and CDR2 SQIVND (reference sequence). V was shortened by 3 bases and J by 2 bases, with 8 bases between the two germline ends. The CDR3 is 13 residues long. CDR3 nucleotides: TGTGCCAGTAGTATGAGCGCAACCTACGAGCAGTACTTC. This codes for CASSMSATYEQYF.

CDR3 amino acids: CASSVQGESYEQYF. In DNA form, the CDR3 reads TGTGCCAGCAGTGTACAGGGGGAATCTTACGAGCAGTACTTC. The J gene is TRBJ2-7, the V gene TRBV25-1, with 8 bases aligning to TRBD1. CDR3 length: 14 amino acids. Per germline, CDR1 MGHDK and CDR2 SYGVNS. The J segment lost 4 bases and the V segment lost 4 bases, leaving 6 bases of the junction unmatched.

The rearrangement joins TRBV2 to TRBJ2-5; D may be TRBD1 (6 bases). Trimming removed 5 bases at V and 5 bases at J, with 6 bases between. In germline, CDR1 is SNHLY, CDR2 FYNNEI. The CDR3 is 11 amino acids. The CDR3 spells CASSTGETQYF. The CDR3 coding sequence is TGTGCCAGCAGTACAGGGGAGACCCAGTACTTC.

The CDR3 loop is CASSVGTGNVDEQYF. In nucleotides, the CDR3 is TGTGCCAGCAGCGTAGGGACAGGGAATGTTGACGAGCAGTACTTC. The chain joins TRBV9 to TRBJ2-7, with 8 bases identical to TRBD1. V dropped 0 bases and J dropped 5; count of bases not matched to a gene: 7. The germline V gene encodes CDR1 SGDLS and CDR2 YYNGEE. The length of the CDR3 is 15 residues.

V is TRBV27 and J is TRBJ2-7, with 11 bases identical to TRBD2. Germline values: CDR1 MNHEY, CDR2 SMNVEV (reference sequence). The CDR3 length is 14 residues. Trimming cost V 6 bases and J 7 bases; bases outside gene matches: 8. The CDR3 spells CASRLAGGGVEQYF. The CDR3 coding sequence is TGTGCCAGCAGGCTAGCGGGAGGTGGAGTGGAGCAGTACTTC.